A selection of T cell receptor beta chains follows, all from one sample in a study of T cell repertoires in cytomegalovirus infection. TCRdb used MiXCR to reprocess the reads, holding one entry per CDR3 protein. This table has roughly 240,000 distinct CDR3 sequences, approximately 6.7% appearing once. Specimen: PBMCs. Every receptor here comes from a human donor in good health (CMV status not recorded). Some clones in this sample may be carry-over from other donors' samples. Both conserved end residues are part of each CDR3. The order of the fields is J gene, D gene, clone size, V gene, CDR3 DNA, CDR3 protein. The D gene is left open where the match is weak. Expanded clones are given a class, and other clones once, few, many or no size at all.

>TRBJ1-2|.|few|TRBV29-1
TGCAGCGTTCCCGTGGACGGAACTATGTCTGGCTACACCTTC
CSVPVDGTMSGYTF
>TRBJ1-1|.|many|TRBV7-8
TGTGCCAGCAGCTTAGGGGCCTTGGTACACACTGAAGCTTTCTTT
CASSLGALVHTEAFF
>TRBJ2-1|TRBD1|many|TRBV20-1
TGCAGTGCTAGTGACGACTTCCTACAGGGGCGGGAGCAGTTCTTC
CSASDDFLQGREQFF
>TRBJ1-5|.|many|TRBV11-2
TGTGCCAGCAGCCCGGTCAATAGCAATCAGCCCCAGCATTTT
CASSPVNSNQPQHF
>TRBJ1-1|TRBD1|many|TRBV12-3/TRBV12-4
TGTGCCAGCAGTGCCGCAGGGGGCTATACTGAAGCTTTCTTT
CASSAAGGYTEAFF
>TRBJ2-7|.|.|TRBV6-2/TRBV6-3
TGTGCCACCCTTGATTCTAGGACGGACTACGAGCAGTACTTC
CATLDSRTDYEQYF
>TRBJ2-7|TRBD2|many|TRBV6-2/TRBV6-3
TGTGCCAGCAGTTATCCCCCCTACAGCGGGAGATTCTACGAGCAGTACTTC
CASSYPPYSGRFYEQYF
>TRBJ1-1|.|many|TRBV4-3
TGCGCCAGCAGCCAAGTTCCGGGTACAGAGGAGAAAGCTTTCTTT
CASSQVPGTEEKAFF
>TRBJ1-4|.|few|TRBV29-1
TGCAGCGTTGAAGAGAGGGCGGGTGAAAAACTGTTTTTT
CSVEERAGEKLFF
>TRBJ1-1|.|.|TRBV7-2
TGTGCCAGCGGAGTGGGGGGAGGCACTGAAGCTTTCTTT
CASGVGGGTEAFF
>TRBJ2-7|.|.|TRBV7-9
TGTGCCAGCAGCTTAGAGTTAGGGGCCTTATACGAGCAGTACTTC
CASSLELGALYEQYF
>TRBJ1-6|.|.|TRBV5-1
TGCGCCAGCAAAGAAGGTTCGGGCTCCTATAATTCACCCCTCCACTTT
CASKEGSGSYNSPLHF
>TRBJ1-1|TRBD1|few|TRBV29-1
TGCAGCACCCGGACAGGATCGAACACTGAAGCTTTCTTT
CSTRTGSNTEAFF
>TRBJ1-5|.|few|TRBV20-1
TGCAGTGCTATAAGAAAGGGCAGTAGCAATCAGCCCCAGCATTTT
CSAIRKGSSNQPQHF
>TRBJ1-2|.|many|TRBV5-4
TGTGCCAGCAGCTTGGGACTTTACGGAGGCGGGGGCTACACCTTC
CASSLGLYGGGGYTF
>TRBJ2-5|.|many|TRBV29-1
TGCAGCGTTGTAGGAGTCGAGGAGACCCAGTACTTC
CSVVGVEETQYF
>TRBJ2-2|TRBD1|few|TRBV29-1
TGCAGGGTAATGAGGGGGACAGAGAACACCGGGGAGCTGTTTTTT
CRVMRGTENTGELFF
>TRBJ2-3|TRBD1|many|TRBV20-1
TGCAGTGCTTTGACAGGGGATAGCACAGATACGCAGTATTTT
CSALTGDSTDTQYF
>TRBJ1-1|.|many|TRBV6-2/TRBV6-3
TGTGCCAGCAGTCATGACAGGAACACTGAAGCTTTCTTT
CASSHDRNTEAFF
>TRBJ1-1|.|few|TRBV20-1
TGCAGTGCTAGAGAGGGGACGGTAGAAGCTTTCTTT
CSAREGTVEAFF
>TRBJ2-7|.|many|TRBV20-1
TGCAGTGCCCCTCTTTGGAACGAGCAGTACTTC
CSAPLWNEQYF
>TRBJ1-3|.|many|TRBV7-2
TGTGCCAGCAGCTTATACCCTGGGGGACATCGCTCTGGAAACACCATATATTTT
CASSLYPGGHRSGNTIYF
>TRBJ2-1|.|few|TRBV6-2/TRBV6-3
TGTGCCAGCAGTTCACGGACCGGGACGCGGATATATGAGCAGTTCTTC
CASSSRTGTRIYEQFF
>TRBJ1-4|.|few|TRBV20-1
TGCAGTGCTAGTAGGCGGCACCTGGGAGAAAAACTGTTTTTT
CSASRRHLGEKLFF
>TRBJ2-2|TRBD2|many|TRBV7-6
TGTGCCAGCAGCTTAGGATCCCGACTAGCGGGGTTAACCGGGGAGCTGTTTTTT
CASSLGSRLAGLTGELFF
>TRBJ1-6|TRBD1|many|TRBV6-5
TGTGCCAGCAGTTACCGGACAGGGCCGAATTCACCCCTCCACTTT
CASSYRTGPNSPLHF